The 21 T cell receptor beta chains presented below share a single source sample, sequenced in a study of OX40 agonist ivuxolimab in advanced cancers. Measured with immunoSEQ multiplex PCR; TCRdb has only the in-frame clones, and not every one. The sample has 45,000 to 65,000 clones; 80% to 95% are singletons. Sequences were derived from CD4+ or CD8+ T cells sorted from blood, sampled in a trial of the OX40 agonist ivuxolimab. The source of these receptors is an adult with an advanced solid tumor such as melanoma, head and neck, liver or kidney cancer.

The chain recombines TRBV27 with TRBJ2-1; no clear D. The CDR3 length is 13 residues. CDR1 and CDR2 from the germline V gene are MNHEY and SMNVEV (reference sequence). V lost 5 bases and J 12 bases, leaving 17 bases between the germline ends. The CDR3: CASSGRLGYSQFF. For the CDR3, the DNA is TGTGCCAGCAGTGGGCGGTTGGGGTATTCGCAGTTCTTC.

The chain links TRBV9 to TRBJ2-7; D might be TRBD2 (7 bases). The CDR3 has 16 amino acids. V was cut by 4 bases and J by 4 bases, with 21 bases left in between. Per germline, CDR1 SGDLS and CDR2 YYNGEE. CDR3 protein: CASSPRRGGSLYEQYF. The DNA for the CDR3 is TGTGCCAGCAGCCCCAGGAGGGGGGGGTCTTTGTACGAGCAGTACTTC.

The gene calls are TRBV29-1 and TRBJ2-7; 7 bases map to TRBD1. The CDR3 has 11 residues. The V and J ends lost 1 base and 6 bases, in that order; junction bases with no gene match: 0. Germline CDR1 is SQVTM and CDR2 is ANQGSEA. The CDR3 spells CSVEGQGEQYF. Written as DNA, the CDR3 is TGCAGCGTTGAAGGACAGGGCGAGCAGTACTTC.

This sequence joins TRBV27 and TRBJ2-1; 9 bases align to TRBD2. V lost 3 bases to trimming and J lost 7 bases; unmatched junction nucleotides: 7. Germline V CDR1 and CDR2: MNHEY, SMNVEV (reference sequence). The length of the CDR3 is 15 residues. CDR3 protein: CASSLTSGGRNEQFF. CDR3 sequence (DNA): TGTGCCAGCAGTTTGACTAGCGGCGGGCGTAATGAGCAGTTCTTC.

This chain connects TRBV6-6 to TRBJ2-2, with a possible D match to TRBD1 (6 bases). Between the trimmed V and J ends, which lost 5 bases and 8 bases, there was a span of 12 bases. The CDR3 totals 13 residues. The germline CDR1 and CDR2 sequences are MNHNY and SVGAGI (reference sequence). The CDR3 region is CASSPSDRGELFF. The DNA of the CDR3 is TGTGCCAGCAGTCCCTCGGACAGAGGGGAGCTGTTTTTT.

This chain connects TRBV30 to TRBJ1-4; 11 bases are a match to TRBD1. Looked up from germline, CDR1 is GTSNPN and CDR2 is SVGIG (reference sequence). V lost 3 bases and J lost 6; bases outside the gene matches: 9. The CDR3 is 16 amino acids. The CDR3 loop is CAWRAGTGGKDEKLFF. The CDR3 DNA follows: TGTGCCTGGAGAGCCGGGACAGGGGGAAAGGATGAAAAACTGTTTTTT.

In regard to this clone: An end of the junction does not agree with germline; a read error may underlie this. The chain has TRBV10-3 and TRBJ1-2, with D possibly matching TRBD1 (5 bases). This CDR3 has 14 residues. The germline V gene has CDR1 ENHRY and CDR2 SYGVKD. This chain's CDR3 is CAISEPRGSGTIAF. The CDR3 DNA reads as TGTGCCATCAGTGAGCCCCGGGGGTCTGGGACGATTGCCTTC.

J is TRBJ1-6 and V is TRBV6-5, with 7 bases matching TRBD1. V was pared by 4 bases and J by 8 bases, with 5 bases of the junction left unmatched. Looked up from germline, CDR1 is MNHEY and CDR2 is SVGAGI. The CDR3 length is 14 residues. The CDR3 region has the DNA TGTGCCAGCAGTTCCGGGACAGACCATTCACCCCTCCACTTT. Translated, it gives CASSSGTDHSPLHF.

The rearrangement joins TRBV11-2 to TRBJ2-3; TRBD1 matches at 7 bases. J lost 2 bases, V lost 4 bases, and 3 bases had no gene match. CDR3 length: 14 residues. CDR1 is SGHAT and CDR2 is FQNNGV in the germline V gene. CDR3: CASSSGQHTDTQYF. The CDR3 coding sequence is TGTGCCAGCAGCTCGGGACAGCACACAGATACGCAGTATTTT.

This clone has only a few counts. The sample holds other DNA sequences that translate to the same CDR3. DNA for the CDR3: TGTGCCAGCAGTTACTCCAATGAGCAGTTCTTC. Protein product: CASSYSNEQFF. The chain links TRBV6-6 to TRBJ2-1; D ambiguous. V was trimmed by 0 bases and J by 6 bases, leaving 0 bases between them. In germline, CDR1 is MNHNY, CDR2 SVGAGI (reference sequence). CDR3 length: 11 amino acids.

The chain couples TRBV28 to TRBJ2-7; unclear D gene. The CDR3 loop spans 13 amino acids. Trimming removed 3 bases at V and 0 bases at J, with 6 bases between. Germline CDR1 is MDHEN and CDR2 is SYDVKM. The CDR3 is CASSFLGSYEQYF. DNA for the CDR3: TGTGCCAGCAGTTTCTTAGGCTCCTACGAGCAGTACTTC.

The V gene is TRBV6-5, the J gene TRBJ1-5; D not resolved. Trimming left V 4 bases short and J 7 bases short, with 8 bases between. Per the germline V gene, CDR1 is MNHEY and CDR2 is SVGAGI. This CDR3 region has 12 residues. This CDR3 reads CASSFPGQPQHF. DNA for the CDR3: TGTGCCAGCAGTTTCCCCGGCCAGCCCCAGCATTTT.

On this clone: Within the sample, other DNA sequences also encode this same CDR3. J is TRBJ2-3 and V is TRBV9, with D possibly being TRBD2 (5 bases). This CDR3 spans 12 amino acids. V was cut by 3 bases and J by 6 bases, with 8 bases left in between. CDR1 is SGDLS and CDR2 is YYNGEE in the germline V gene. The DNA of the CDR3 is TGTGCCAGCAGCGGAGAGGGTGATACGCAGTATTTT. Its protein product is CASSGEGDTQYF.

This chain uses TRBV18 with TRBJ2-1; D gene ambiguous. CDR1 and CDR2 from the germline V gene are KGHSH and LQKENI. The CDR3 extends over 12 amino acids. V was clipped by 0 bases and J by 7 bases, with 4 bases between them. CDR3 coding DNA: TGTGCCAGCTCACCACCGAGTAATGAGCAGTTCTTC. Its translation: CASSPPSNEQFF.

The chain employs TRBV5-6 and TRBJ2-7; 9 nucleotides line up with TRBD1. The germline CDR1 and CDR2 sequences are SGHDT and YYEEEE. CDR3 length: 18 residues. V lost 4 bases to trimming and J lost 0 bases; unmatched junction nucleotides: 14. Here the CDR3 DNA reads TGTGCCAGCAGCACGGACAGGGGTTCCATCTCTACCTCCTACGAGCAGTACTTC. Protein product: CASSTDRGSISTSYEQYF.

CDR3 DNA sequence: TGCAGCGCCCAACAGCGTAATGAAAAACTGTTTTTT. Protein product: CSAQQRNEKLFF. This rearrangement joins TRBV29-1 to TRBJ1-4; D is unresolved. Germline V CDR1 and CDR2: SQVTM, ANQGSEA. V lost 7 bases and J 4 bases, leaving 10 bases between the germline ends. CDR3 length equals 12 residues.

The gene calls are TRBV5-4 and TRBJ2-7; D gene ambiguous. The germline gives CDR1 SGHNT, CDR2 YYREEE (reference sequence). V lost 2 bases to trimming and J lost 0 bases, with 9 bases between them. The CDR3 has 14 amino acids. The CDR3 nucleotides are TGTGCCAGCAGCTTTGGACCGAGCTCCTACGAGCAGTACTTC. Translation: CASSFGPSSYEQYF.

This clone was counted a few times. The chain links TRBV28 to TRBJ1-5, with D unclear. This CDR3 has 16 residues. Germline V CDR1 and CDR2: MDHEN, SYDVKM. Trimming pared 1 base from V and 4 bases from J, leaving 14 bases between. This CDR3 is CASSLFGQANNQPQHF. The CDR3, as DNA: TGTGCCAGCAGTTTATTTGGGCAGGCCAATAATCAGCCCCAGCATTTT.

In this sample, this clone turned up a few times. The chain is built from TRBV4-3 and TRBJ1-5, with D possibly matching TRBD1 (5 bases). With 0 bases removed from V and 7 bases from J, the gap between germline ends came to 13 bases. This CDR3 is 15 amino acids long. Germline values: CDR1 LGHNA, CDR2 YSLEER. The DNA for the CDR3 is TGCGCCAGCAGCCAAGAAAGGGGACGGGGACAGCCCCAGCATTTT. Its protein product is CASSQERGRGQPQHF.

In its sample, this clone ranks as medium-sized. The V call is TRBV6-5, the J call TRBJ1-1, with D uncertain. The germline V gene encodes CDR1 MNHEY and CDR2 SVGAGI. There are 11 residues in the CDR3. Trimming removed 6 bases from V and 8 bases from J, with 10 bases in between. This CDR3 is CASSLGREAFF. In nucleotides, the CDR3 is TGTGCCAGCAGCCTAGGAAGGGAAGCTTTCTTT.

J is TRBJ2-5 and V is TRBV13; 9 nucleotides match TRBD1. V shed 5 bases, J shed 5 bases, and the junction held 9 bases outside the gene matches. The CDR3 is made up of 15 amino acids. The V gene's germline CDR1 is PRHDT and CDR2 FYEKMQ (reference sequence). CDR3 in amino acids: CASSTITGGAETQYF. CDR3 bases: TGTGCCAGCAGCACAATAACAGGGGGCGCGGAGACCCAGTACTTC.